What follows are 6 T cell receptor beta chains derived from one specimen sequenced in a study of blood T cell repertoires in COVID-19. Clones were read by immunoSEQ multiplex PCR, and TCRdb kept only the in-frame ones, dropping some. The sample has fewer than 200,000 clones; 75% to 90% are singletons. Specimen: PBMCs or T cells enriched from blood (not recorded which). These TCRs come from a woman between 45 and 65 years old who had recovered from COVID-19.

This chain connects TRBV4-1 to TRBJ2-1, with D possibly being TRBD1 (5 bases). Germline V lookup: CDR1 MGHRA, CDR2 YSYEKL. The CDR3 consists of 16 residues. V lost 3 bases and J 6 bases, leaving 18 bases between the germline ends. CDR3 residues: CASSHPIRQTRNEQFF. Here the CDR3 DNA reads TGCGCCAGCAGCCACCCCATCAGACAGACGCGCAATGAGCAGTTCTTC.

This sequence joins TRBV9 and TRBJ2-1, with D unresolved. V was shortened by 4 bases and J by 0 bases, with 11 bases between the two germline ends. The CDR3 totals 15 residues. Looked up from germline, CDR1 is SGDLS and CDR2 is YYNGEE. The CDR3 coding sequence is TGTGCCAGCAGCCTTGACATAAGCTCCTACAATGAGCAGTTCTTC. This codes for CASSLDISSYNEQFF.

The sample holds one count of this clone. The gene calls are TRBV27 and TRBJ1-6, with 10 bases that match TRBD1. Germline V lookup: CDR1 MNHEY, CDR2 SMNVEV (reference sequence). Trimming took 4 bases from V and 13 from J; bases not matched to a gene: 7. The CDR3 totals 14 residues. CDR3 residues: CASSSRQGAPPLHF. CDR3 DNA sequence: TGTGCCAGCAGTTCTCGACAGGGGGCACCTCCCCTCCACTTT.

As to this clone: One junction end does not reproduce the germline sequence, and a read error may be involved. The rearrangement links TRBV19 to TRBJ2-1; 10 nucleotides match TRBD1. This CDR3 spans 12 amino acids. Germline lookup yields CDR1 LNHDA and CDR2 SQIVND (reference sequence). Here the CDR3 DNA reads TGTGCCAGTACCCGTGACAGGGGGCAAATTGTCTTC. It yields the protein CASTRDRGQIVF.

The chain couples TRBV30 to TRBJ1-2, with D possibly being TRBD1 (6 bases). The CDR3 runs 16 residues. Trimming stripped 2 bases from V and 4 bases from J, with 20 bases between. Germline V gene lookup returns CDR1 GTSNPN and CDR2 SVGIG (reference sequence). The CDR3 DNA reads as TGTGCCTGGAGTAGGAAGGGAGGGGGATATATCTATGGCTACACCTTC. Residues: CAWSRKGGGYIYGYTF.

As to this clone: This CDR3 is also generated by other DNA sequences in the sample. The CDR3 coding sequence is TGTGCCAGCAGTTTACAGGGAATTAATGAAAAACTGTTTTTT. Translated: CASSLQGINEKLFF. The chain couples TRBV28 to TRBJ1-4, with D possibly matching TRBD1 (5 bases). Germline-derived CDR1 and CDR2 are MDHEN and SYDVKM. There are 14 residues in the CDR3. V was clipped by 2 bases and J by 4 bases, with 8 bases between them.